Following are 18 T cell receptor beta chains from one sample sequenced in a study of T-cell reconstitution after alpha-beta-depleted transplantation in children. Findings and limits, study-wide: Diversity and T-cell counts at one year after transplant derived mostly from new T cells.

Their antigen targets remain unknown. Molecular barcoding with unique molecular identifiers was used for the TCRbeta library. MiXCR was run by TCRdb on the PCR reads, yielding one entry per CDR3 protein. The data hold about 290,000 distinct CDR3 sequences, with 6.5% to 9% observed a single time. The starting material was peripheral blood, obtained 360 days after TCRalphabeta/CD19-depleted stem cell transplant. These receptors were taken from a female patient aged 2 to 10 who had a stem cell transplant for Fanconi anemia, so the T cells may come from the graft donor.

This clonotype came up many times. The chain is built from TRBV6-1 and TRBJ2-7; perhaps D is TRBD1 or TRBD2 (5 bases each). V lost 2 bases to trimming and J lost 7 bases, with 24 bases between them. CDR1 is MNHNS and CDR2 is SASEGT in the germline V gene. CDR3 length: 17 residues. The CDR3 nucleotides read TGTGCCAGCAGTGAACCCTACCCCGGGACGAGGAGTTCGGAGCAGTACTTC. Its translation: CASSEPYPGTRSSEQYF.

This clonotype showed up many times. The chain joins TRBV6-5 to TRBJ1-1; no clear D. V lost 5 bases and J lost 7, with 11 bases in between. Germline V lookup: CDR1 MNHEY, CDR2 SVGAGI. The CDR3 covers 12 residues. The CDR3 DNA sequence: TGTGCCAGCAGTCAGACCGGTTATGAAGCTTTCTTT. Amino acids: CASSQTGYEAFF.

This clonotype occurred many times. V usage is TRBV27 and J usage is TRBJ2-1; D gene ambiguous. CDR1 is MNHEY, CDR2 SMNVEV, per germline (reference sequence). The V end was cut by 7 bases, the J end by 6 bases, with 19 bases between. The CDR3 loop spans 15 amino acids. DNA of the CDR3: TGTGCCAGCATACCCACGCTGCGGTTCGGCAATGAGCAGTTCTTC. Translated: CASIPTLRFGNEQFF.

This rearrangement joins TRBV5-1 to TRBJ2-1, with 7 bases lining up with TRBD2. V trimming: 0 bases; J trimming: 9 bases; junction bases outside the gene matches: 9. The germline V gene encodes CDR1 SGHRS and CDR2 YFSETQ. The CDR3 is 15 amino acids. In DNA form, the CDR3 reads TGCGCCAGCAGCTTGGCGAGCGGGGCGGGGACTGAGCAGTTCTTC. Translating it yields CASSLASGAGTEQFF.

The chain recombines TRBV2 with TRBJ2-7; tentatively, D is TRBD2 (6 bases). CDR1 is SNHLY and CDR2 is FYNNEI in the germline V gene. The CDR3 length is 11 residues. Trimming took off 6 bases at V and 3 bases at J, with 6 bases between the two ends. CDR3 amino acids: CASRRDYEQYF. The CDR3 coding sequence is TGTGCCAGCAGGCGGGACTACGAGCAGTACTTC.

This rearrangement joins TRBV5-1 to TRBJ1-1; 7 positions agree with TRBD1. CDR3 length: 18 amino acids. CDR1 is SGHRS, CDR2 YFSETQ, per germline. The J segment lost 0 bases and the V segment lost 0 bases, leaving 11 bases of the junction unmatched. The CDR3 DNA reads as TGCGCCAGCAGCTTGGCCGGACAGGCCACAGACATGAACACTGAAGCTTTCTTT. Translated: CASSLAGQATDMNTEAFF.

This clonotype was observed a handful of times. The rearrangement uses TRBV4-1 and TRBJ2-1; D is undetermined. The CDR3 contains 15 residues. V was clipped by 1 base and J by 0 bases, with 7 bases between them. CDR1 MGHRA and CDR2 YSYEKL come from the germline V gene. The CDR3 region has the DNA TGCGCCAGCAGCCAAGTCATAAGCTCCTACAATGAGCAGTTCTTC. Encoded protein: CASSQVISSYNEQFF.

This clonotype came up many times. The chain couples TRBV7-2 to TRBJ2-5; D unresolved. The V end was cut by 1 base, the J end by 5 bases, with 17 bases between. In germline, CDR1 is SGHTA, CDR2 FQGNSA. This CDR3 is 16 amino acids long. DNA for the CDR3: TGTGCCAGCAGCTTAGTGCCGTTTCGACTGGAGGAGACCCAGTACTTC. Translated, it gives CASSLVPFRLEETQYF.

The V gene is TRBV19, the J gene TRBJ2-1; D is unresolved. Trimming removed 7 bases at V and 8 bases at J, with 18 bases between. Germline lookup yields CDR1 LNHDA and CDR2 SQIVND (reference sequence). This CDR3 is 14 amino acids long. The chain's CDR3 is CASTPNLKSDEQFF. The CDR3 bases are TGTGCCAGTACACCGAACCTGAAGAGCGATGAGCAGTTCTTC.

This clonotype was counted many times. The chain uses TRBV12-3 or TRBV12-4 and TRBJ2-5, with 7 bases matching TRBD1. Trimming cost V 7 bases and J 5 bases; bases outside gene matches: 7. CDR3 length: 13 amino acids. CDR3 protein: CASNLQGYETQYF. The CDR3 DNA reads TGTGCCAGCAATCTACAGGGGTACGAGACCCAGTACTTC.

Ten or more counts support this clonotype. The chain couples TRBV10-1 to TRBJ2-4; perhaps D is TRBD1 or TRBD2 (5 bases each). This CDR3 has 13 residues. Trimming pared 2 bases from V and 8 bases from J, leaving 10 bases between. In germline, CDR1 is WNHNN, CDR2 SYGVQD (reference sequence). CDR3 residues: CASSENLGDIQYF. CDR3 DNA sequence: TGCGCCAGCAGTGAGAATTTGGGGGACATTCAGTACTTC.

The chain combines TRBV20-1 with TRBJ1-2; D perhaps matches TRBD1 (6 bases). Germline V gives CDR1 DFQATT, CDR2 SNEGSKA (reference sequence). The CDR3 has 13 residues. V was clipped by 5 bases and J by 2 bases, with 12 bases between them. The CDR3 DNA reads TGCAGTGCTCAGAGGGACACAAACTATGGCTACACCTTC. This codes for CSAQRDTNYGYTF.

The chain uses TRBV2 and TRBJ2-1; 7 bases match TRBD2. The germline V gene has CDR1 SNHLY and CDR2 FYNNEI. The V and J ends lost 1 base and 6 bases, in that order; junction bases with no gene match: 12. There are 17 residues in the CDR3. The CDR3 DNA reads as TGTGCCAGCAGTGAAGTGGAGGGCGGGAGTAGCGCCAATGAGCAGTTCTTC. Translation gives CASSEVEGGSSANEQFF.

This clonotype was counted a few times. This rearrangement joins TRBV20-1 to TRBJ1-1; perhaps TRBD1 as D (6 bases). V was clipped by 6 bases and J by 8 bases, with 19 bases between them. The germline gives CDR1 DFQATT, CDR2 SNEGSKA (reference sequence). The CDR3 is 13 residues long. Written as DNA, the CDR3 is TGCAGTGCAGAGGGGTCAGGGGCAGCCGAAGCTTTCTTT. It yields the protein CSAEGSGAAEAFF.

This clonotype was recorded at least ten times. CDR3 amino acids: CSASFQWTEAFF. In DNA form, the CDR3 reads TGCAGTGCTAGTTTTCAGTGGACTGAAGCTTTCTTT. The chain carries TRBV20-1 and TRBJ1-1; no clear D gene. The germline V gene encodes CDR1 DFQATT and CDR2 SNEGSKA (reference sequence). The CDR3 has 12 residues. V lost 3 bases and J lost 5, with 10 bases in between.

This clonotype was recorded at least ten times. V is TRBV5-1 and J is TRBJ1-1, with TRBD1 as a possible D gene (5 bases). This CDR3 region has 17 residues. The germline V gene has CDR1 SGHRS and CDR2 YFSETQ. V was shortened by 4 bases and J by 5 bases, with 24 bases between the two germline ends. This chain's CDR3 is CASSKSGLRSGMTEAFF. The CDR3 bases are TGCGCCAGCAGCAAATCGGGACTCCGCTCCGGAATGACTGAAGCTTTCTTT. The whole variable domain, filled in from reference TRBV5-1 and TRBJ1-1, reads KAGVTQTPRYLIKTRGQQVTLSCSPISGHRSVSWYQQTPGQGLQFLFEYFSETQRNKGNFPGRFSGRQFSNSRSEMNVSTLELGDSALYLCASSKSGLRSGMTEAFFGQGTRLTVV.

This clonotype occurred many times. In DNA, the CDR3 is TGCAGCGTTGATCCGGGTAACAACTATGGCTACACCTTC. Residues: CSVDPGNNYGYTF. J is TRBJ1-2 and V is TRBV29-1; D remains unclear. The ends were cut back, 3 bases at V and 2 bases at J, with 10 bases in the middle. The germline V gene encodes CDR1 SQVTM and CDR2 ANQGSEA. The CDR3 has 13 amino acids.

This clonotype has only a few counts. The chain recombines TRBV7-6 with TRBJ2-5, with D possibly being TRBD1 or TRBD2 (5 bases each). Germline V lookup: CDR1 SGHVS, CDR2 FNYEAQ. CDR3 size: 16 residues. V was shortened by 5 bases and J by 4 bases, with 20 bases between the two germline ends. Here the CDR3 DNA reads TGTGCCAGCAGCATGGAACCCTGGGACGTCGGAGAGACCCAGTACTTC. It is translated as CASSMEPWDVGETQYF. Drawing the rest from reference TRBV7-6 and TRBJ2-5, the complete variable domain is GAGVSQSPRYKVTKRGQDVALRCDPISGHVSLYWYRQALGQGPEFLTYFNYEAQQDKSGLPNDRFSAERPEGSISTLTIQRTEQRDSAMYRCASSMEPWDVGETQYFGPGTRLLVL.